A single sample gave rise to the 18 T cell receptor beta chains below, sequenced in a study of response to subunit inactivated influenza vaccine. TCRdb called the RT-PCR reads again in MiXCR, with one record for every CDR3 protein. The sample includes 540,000 or so distinct CDR3 sequences, 10% to 15% seen only once; the top ten take around 13%. The sample consisted of PBMCs from blood, taken roughly 47 days after vaccination. Receptor source: a man aged 45-60 years who received an inactivated influenza vaccine.

This clonotype was seen only a few times. V and J are TRBV13 and TRBJ1-1; TRBD1 matches at 7 bases. This CDR3 is built from 16 residues. CDR1 and CDR2 from the germline V gene are PRHDT and FYEKMQ (reference sequence). Trimming at V came to 5 bases and at J to 2 bases, leaving 11 bases not matched to a gene. CDR3 region: CASSRNPGQRNTEAFF. CDR3 nucleotide sequence: TGTGCCAGCAGCCGCAACCCGGGACAGAGAAACACTGAAGCTTTCTTT.

This clonotype appeared a few times. The CDR3 here is CATSRTSGGRVTDTQYF. In DNA form, the CDR3 reads TGTGCCACCAGCAGAACGTCAGGGGGTCGGGTCACAGATACGCAGTATTTT. The rearrangement links TRBV15 to TRBJ2-3, with 7 nucleotides matching TRBD1. CDR3 size: 17 residues. V shed 2 bases and J 2 bases; nucleotides not matched to a gene: 10. Looked up from germline, CDR1 is LNHNV and CDR2 is YYDKDF (reference sequence).

The chain has TRBV20-1 and TRBJ2-7; 8 nucleotides line up with TRBD1. The CDR3 consists of 14 residues. CDR1 and CDR2 from the germline V gene are DFQATT and SNEGSKA (reference sequence). The junction had 12 bases not matched to a gene; V was cut back by 4 bases and J by 7 bases. For the CDR3, the DNA is TGCAGTGCTATGGGGGGACAGGTCACGATAGAGCAGTACTTC. This gives the protein CSAMGGQVTIEQYF.

This clonotype turned up a few times. The chain has TRBV7-3 and TRBJ2-2, with 8 nucleotides matching TRBD2. The CDR3 consists of 16 residues. From germline, CDR1 is SGHTA and CDR2 FQGTGA. V dropped 2 bases and J dropped 7; count of bases not matched to a gene: 9. The chain's CDR3 is CASSLYPGGPDGELFF. Here the CDR3 DNA reads TGTGCCAGCAGCTTATATCCGGGAGGGCCCGACGGGGAGCTGTTTTTT.

This clonotype was recorded a few times. The genes are TRBV10-3 and TRBJ2-7; D perhaps matches TRBD1 (6 bases). Trimming removed 3 bases at V and 2 bases at J, with 14 bases between. This CDR3 has 15 amino acids. Germline V gene lookup returns CDR1 ENHRY and CDR2 SYGVKD. The CDR3 DNA sequence: TGTGCCATCAGTGATCCCGGGACATCCCCCTACGAGCAGTACTTC. Translating gives CAISDPGTSPYEQYF.

The genes are TRBV2 and TRBJ2-2; D not certain. Trimming cost V 2 bases and J 1 base, with 5 bases left between them. Looked up from germline, CDR1 is SNHLY and CDR2 is FYNNEI. The CDR3 loop spans 14 amino acids. CDR3 coding DNA: TGTGCCAGCAGTGAAAGGCTGAACACCGGGGAGCTGTTTTTT. It specifies CASSERLNTGELFF.

In its sample, this clonotype was seen a few times. The chain employs TRBV29-1 and TRBJ1-2, with TRBD1 as a possible D gene (5 bases). Between the trimmed V and J ends, which lost 2 bases and 3 bases, there was a span of 10 bases. The germline CDR1 and CDR2 sequences are SQVTM and ANQGSEA. The CDR3 contains 13 residues. This chain's CDR3 is CSVESGLDYGYTF. The CDR3 bases are TGCAGCGTTGAATCAGGGTTGGACTATGGCTACACCTTC. Drawing the rest from reference TRBV29-1 and TRBJ1-2, the complete variable domain is SAVISQKPSRDICQRGTSLTIQCQVDSQVTMMFWYRQQPGQSLTLIATANQGSEATYESGFVIDKFPISRPNLTFSTLTVSNMSPEDSSIYLCSVESGLDYGYTFGSGTRLTVV.

A remark on this clonotype: A much larger clonotype is one base distant, so this may be a read error. The chain has TRBV5-1 and TRBJ2-1, with 7 positions matching TRBD1. There are 14 residues in the CDR3. V was pared by 3 bases and J by 6 bases, with 6 bases of the junction left unmatched. The germline gives CDR1 SGHRS, CDR2 YFSETQ. The CDR3 spells CASSSATGSNEQFF. CDR3 DNA: TGCGCCAGCAGCTCGGCGACAGGGAGCAATGAGCAGTTCTTC.

The genes are TRBV5-1 and TRBJ1-4; D remains ambiguous. Deletions cut 1 base from V and 0 bases from J, with 7 bases between. CDR1 and CDR2 from the germline V gene are SGHRS and YFSETQ. This CDR3 is built from 15 residues. The CDR3 loop is CASSLTSATNEKLFF. CDR3 sequence (DNA): TGCGCCAGCAGCTTGACCTCCGCAACTAATGAAAAACTGTTTTTT.

The chain recombines TRBV28 with TRBJ2-1; TRBD1 aligns across 7 bases. This CDR3 is built from 18 residues. Trimming at V came to 7 bases and at J to 0 bases, leaving 15 bases not matched to a gene. Germline V gene sequence: CDR1 MDHEN, CDR2 SYDVKM. CDR3 amino acids: CASIVAPGGRGSYNEQFF. The CDR3 nucleotides read TGTGCCAGCATCGTGGCTCCAGGGGGACGAGGCTCCTACAATGAGCAGTTCTTC.

This clonotype was seen at least ten times. The CDR3 is CSVGEGSGRYNEQFF. The CDR3 DNA reads as TGCAGCGTTGGGGAGGGTAGCGGGAGATACAATGAGCAGTTCTTC. The V and J genes are TRBV29-1 and TRBJ2-1, with TRBD2 matching 9 bases. The CDR3 extends over 15 amino acids. V shed 4 bases, J shed 4 bases, and the junction held 8 bases outside the gene matches. Germline CDR1 reads SQVTM; CDR2 reads ANQGSEA.

A few counts support this clonotype. The chain couples TRBV7-2 to TRBJ2-5; tentative D call: TRBD1 (6 bases). Germline V gene data show CDR1 as SGHTA and CDR2 as FQGNSA. The V and J ends lost 6 bases and 4 bases respectively, with 12 bases between them. This CDR3 region has 13 residues. The CDR3: CASRSGVLETQYF. The CDR3 DNA follows: TGTGCCAGCAGGTCAGGGGTTTTAGAGACCCAGTACTTC.

This clonotype has a handful of counts. V usage is TRBV11-2 and J usage is TRBJ1-1, with D possibly matching TRBD1 (5 bases). Germline V lookup: CDR1 SGHAT, CDR2 FQNNGV. This CDR3 comprises 14 residues. With 3 bases removed from V and 4 bases from J, the gap between germline ends came to 12 bases. The CDR3 nucleotides are TGTGCCAGCAGCTTGGGGCTGACCGGCACTGAAGCTTTCTTT. Protein: CASSLGLTGTEAFF.

This clonotype has just a few counts. The V and J genes are TRBV7-9 and TRBJ1-1, with D possibly matching TRBD1 (6 bases). V was clipped by 0 bases and J by 4 bases, with 15 bases between them. The CDR3 contains 16 residues. Germline CDR1 and CDR2: SEHNR and FQNEAQ (reference sequence). DNA for the CDR3: TGTGCCAGCAGCTTAGCGTCAGGGGTCGGGGGCACTGAAGCTTTCTTT. Encoded protein: CASSLASGVGGTEAFF.

The genes are TRBV2 and TRBJ2-3, with TRBD2 matching 8 bases. Germline V gene data show CDR1 as SNHLY and CDR2 as FYNNEI. This CDR3 is 16 amino acids long. V dropped 7 bases and J dropped 0; count of bases not matched to a gene: 9. The CDR3 region is CASNPSTSASTDTQYF. The CDR3 DNA follows: TGTGCCAGCAATCCTTCGACTAGCGCCAGCACAGATACGCAGTATTTT. Supplemented by reference TRBV2 and TRBJ2-3, the full variable domain reads EPEVTQTPSHQVTQMGQEVILRCVPISNHLYFYWYRQILGQKVEFLVSFYNNEISEKSEIFDDQFSVERPDGSNFTLKIRSTKLEDSAMYFCASNPSTSASTDTQYFGPGTRLTVL.

The chain joins TRBV4-1 to TRBJ2-5; no reliable D call. CDR3 length: 15 residues. Trimming shortened V by 1 base and J by 0 bases, and 9 bases separated the two germline ends. Germline V CDR1 and CDR2: MGHRA, YSYEKL. The CDR3 loop reads CASSQAPTYQETQYF. The CDR3 bases are TGCGCCAGCAGCCAAGCCCCGACCTACCAAGAGACCCAGTACTTC.

V usage is TRBV5-1 and J usage is TRBJ1-6, with 7 nucleotides matching TRBD1. V dropped 0 bases and J dropped 7; count of bases not matched to a gene: 4. Germline V gene data show CDR1 as SGHRS and CDR2 as YFSETQ. This CDR3 is built from 15 residues. CDR3 in amino acids: CASSLGQGQNSPLHF. The CDR3 coding sequence is TGCGCCAGCAGCTTGGGACAGGGCCAGAATTCACCCCTCCACTTT.

The rearrangement joins TRBV20-1 to TRBJ2-3; D is possibly TRBD1 or TRBD2 (5 bases each). Germline V gene sequence: CDR1 DFQATT, CDR2 SNEGSKA (reference sequence). The length of the CDR3 is 15 residues. Trimming removed 0 bases at V and 1 base at J, with 11 bases between. The CDR3 loop is CSARDSGPGTDTQYF. The CDR3 DNA reads as TGCAGTGCTAGAGATTCGGGGCCGGGCACAGATACGCAGTATTTT.